Listed here are 21 T cell receptor beta chains from one sample, sequenced in a study of blood T cell repertoires in COVID-19. Method: immunoSEQ multiplex PCR; TCRdb's copy keeps in-frame clones and lacks some. Altogether approximately 75,000 clones are present, around 72% being singletons, with the ten largest covering 2.5% to 3%. The sample consisted of peripheral blood. These receptors were taken from a human donor with acute or convalescent COVID-19. The donor label of this sample is uncertain.

The rearrangement links TRBV5-4 to TRBJ2-7; 10 bases are a match to TRBD1. Looked up from germline, CDR1 is SGHNT and CDR2 is YYREEE (reference sequence). Trimming cost V 7 bases and J 9 bases; bases outside gene matches: 13. The CDR3 consists of 14 residues. The CDR3 DNA reads as TGTGCCAGCCCGACCCCGGGACAGGGGTTCGGGCAGTACGTC. It translates to CASPTPGQGFGQYV.

This clone has a handful of counts. The genes are TRBV6-5 and TRBJ2-5; tentatively, D is TRBD1 (6 bases). The CDR3 runs 14 residues. V lost 10 bases to trimming and J lost 5 bases, with 20 bases between them. In germline, CDR1 is MNHEY, CDR2 SVGAGI. CDR3 in amino acids: CANAPTGGGETQYF. Here the CDR3 DNA reads TGTGCCAACGCCCCGACAGGTGGCGGCGAGACCCAGTACTTC.

J is TRBJ1-1 and V is TRBV10-3; 8 bases are shared with TRBD1. Per the germline V gene, CDR1 is ENHRY and CDR2 is SYGVKD. The ends lost 3 bases at V and 9 bases at J; junction bases unmatched: 6. CDR3 length: 13 residues. CDR3 DNA sequence: TGTGCCATCAGTGAAGGCAGGGGGCAAAAAGCTTTCTTT. Protein sequence: CAISEGRGQKAFF.

The chain employs TRBV6-5 and TRBJ1-5; no firm D call. In germline, CDR1 is MNHEY, CDR2 SVGAGI. CDR3 size: 13 residues. The germline V and J ends were trimmed by 7 bases and 4 bases, with 11 bases remaining between them. The CDR3 DNA follows: TGTGCCAGCAAATCCCGAGGGAATCAGCCCCAGCATTTT. Translated: CASKSRGNQPQHF.

This sequence joins TRBV10-3 and TRBJ1-2; D is perhaps TRBD1 (6 bases). The V end was cut by 7 bases, the J end by 8 bases, with 20 bases between. Germline assignment: CDR1 ENHRY and CDR2 SYGVKD. The CDR3 totals 14 residues. In nucleotides, the CDR3 is TGTGCCATCAACGCGGGGCTGCGGGGGGGCGGCTACACCTTC. Translating it yields CAINAGLRGGGYTF.

The chain joins TRBV6-9 to TRBJ1-1, with 7 bases that match TRBD1. V was pared by 2 bases and J by 5 bases, with 5 bases of the junction left unmatched. Germline V gene data show CDR1 as MNHGY and CDR2 as SVAAGI. The CDR3 covers 14 residues. The chain's CDR3 is CASSYEGGRTEAFF. In DNA form, the CDR3 reads TGTGCCAGCAGTTATGAAGGGGGCCGGACTGAAGCTTTCTTT.

The V gene is TRBV9, the J gene TRBJ2-1; D call uncertain. Between the trimmed V and J ends, which lost 3 bases and 5 bases, there was a span of 9 bases. Germline V gene lookup returns CDR1 SGDLS and CDR2 YYNGEE. This CDR3 contains 13 residues. In nucleotides, the CDR3 is TGTGCCAGCAGCGAGTACTCTAACAATGAGCAGTTCTTC. This codes for CASSEYSNNEQFF.

The rearrangement links TRBV5-1 to TRBJ2-2; D remains unclear. The length of the CDR3 is 15 residues. V gave up 2 bases and J gave up 2 bases, with 10 bases separating them. The germline CDR1 and CDR2 sequences are SGHRS and YFSETQ. In nucleotides, the CDR3 is TGCGCCAGCAGCTTAATGCTCGGTAACACCGGGGAGCTGTTTTTT. It codes for CASSLMLGNTGELFF.

The genes are TRBV11-3 and TRBJ1-5, with a weak D call TRBD1 (5 bases). The germline gives CDR1 SGHNT, CDR2 YENEEA. The CDR3 totals 12 residues. V was clipped by 9 bases and J by 0 bases, with 6 bases between them. The CDR3 is CARQDSNQPQHF. CDR3 in DNA: TGTGCCAGACAGGATAGCAATCAGCCCCAGCATTTT.

This chain connects TRBV6-6 to TRBJ1-1; D is uncertain. The CDR3 is made up of 14 amino acids. Germline V gene data show CDR1 as MNHNY and CDR2 as SVGAGI (reference sequence). Trimming removed 4 bases at V and 2 bases at J, with 11 bases between. The CDR3 region is CASSLEALNTEAFF. CDR3 coding DNA: TGTGCCAGCAGTTTGGAAGCACTAAACACTGAAGCTTTCTTT.

V and J are TRBV30 and TRBJ2-5, with 13 positions matching TRBD2. The V and J ends lost 2 bases and 4 bases, in that order; junction bases with no gene match: 13. The CDR3 spans 18 residues. The germline V gene has CDR1 GTSNPN and CDR2 SVGIG (reference sequence). The CDR3, as DNA: TGTGCCTGGAGTTGGACTAGCGGGAGATTCGGCACCCGAGAGACCCAGTACTTC. It yields the protein CAWSWTSGRFGTRETQYF.

V is TRBV24-1 and J is TRBJ2-1; D perhaps matches TRBD2 (5 bases). From germline, CDR1 is KGHDR and CDR2 SFDVKD. The CDR3 runs to 15 residues. V lost 1 base and J 10 bases, leaving 16 bases between the germline ends. In DNA form, the CDR3 reads TGTGCCACCAGTGATTTTTCTGGTACCCGGGGAGAGCAGTTCTTC. Translating gives CATSDFSGTRGEQFF.

There are a few counts of this clone. V is TRBV4-3 and J is TRBJ2-1; the match to TRBD1 covers 9 bases. CDR1 and CDR2 (germline): LGHNA, YSLEER. With 2 bases clipped from V and 5 bases from J, the junction kept 4 bases outside the gene matches. The CDR3 spans 15 residues. DNA of the CDR3: TGCGCCAGCAGCCAACCGGGACAGGGTAACAATGAGCAGTTCTTC. Residues: CASSQPGQGNNEQFF.

This clone was counted between two and nine times. The V gene is TRBV18, the J gene TRBJ2-2; TRBD1 is a possible D gene (6 bases). CDR3 length: 14 residues. Trimming took off 3 bases at V and 1 base at J, with 6 bases between the two ends. Germline V gives CDR1 KGHSH, CDR2 LQKENI. The CDR3 nucleotides are TGTGCCAGCTCACCGGACAGGAACACCGGGGAGCTGTTTTTT. Translated: CASSPDRNTGELFF.

The chain couples TRBV5-1 to TRBJ2-3; the D gene is possibly TRBD2 (5 bases). The germline gives CDR1 SGHRS, CDR2 YFSETQ. V lost 5 bases, J lost 2 bases, and 12 bases lay in between. The CDR3 consists of 14 residues. The CDR3 nucleotides read TGCGCCAGCAGGCCAACTAGTTTCACAGATACGCAGTATTTT. Protein product: CASRPTSFTDTQYF.

This clone was counted a few times. This chain links TRBV7-9 with TRBJ1-6; 8 bases map to TRBD1. The CDR3 is 13 residues long. The trim removed 8 bases at V and 7 bases at J, leaving 4 bases unmatched. Germline-derived CDR1 and CDR2 are SEHNR and FQNEAQ (reference sequence). The CDR3 reads CASEGTGNSPLHF. The CDR3 coding sequence is TGTGCCAGCGAAGGGACAGGAAATTCACCCCTCCACTTT.

This chain uses TRBV6-5 with TRBJ1-6; D call uncertain. The germline V gene encodes CDR1 MNHEY and CDR2 SVGAGI. The V end was cut by 6 bases, the J end by 10 bases, with 13 bases between. CDR3 size: 13 residues. The CDR3 DNA sequence: TGTGCCAGCAGGGACGGGAGATGGTCACCCCTCCACTTT. Translated: CASRDGRWSPLHF.

This chain connects TRBV7-2 to TRBJ2-1; TRBD1 is a possible D gene (6 bases). The V end was cut by 5 bases, the J end by 6 bases, with 11 bases between. The CDR3 runs 13 residues. The germline V gene has CDR1 SGHTA and CDR2 FQGNSA. The CDR3 DNA sequence: TGTGCCAGCAGCCTATACAGGGCCAATGAGCAGTTCTTC. It translates to CASSLYRANEQFF.

This clone has a single count. The chain combines TRBV5-1 with TRBJ2-7; 8 bases fit TRBD2. V was clipped by 3 bases and J by 3 bases; unmatched bases: 5. The CDR3 runs to 14 residues. Germline values: CDR1 SGHRS, CDR2 YFSETQ. The CDR3 region has the DNA TGCGCCAGCAGCTGGGCGGGGGGAGACTACGAGCAGTACTTC. It yields the protein CASSWAGGDYEQYF.

The chain uses TRBV27 and TRBJ1-5; D may be TRBD1 (5 bases). Per the germline V gene, CDR1 is MNHEY and CDR2 is SMNVEV (reference sequence). CDR3 size: 14 residues. The germline V and J ends were trimmed by 3 bases and 7 bases, with 13 bases remaining between them. The CDR3: CASSLGRDRQPQHF. The CDR3 nucleotides read TGTGCCAGCAGTTTGGGCAGGGATCGACAGCCCCAGCATTTT.

The chain carries TRBV6-5 and TRBJ2-7; 7 bases agree with TRBD1. This CDR3 has 14 amino acids. The J segment lost 3 bases and the V segment lost 0 bases, leaving 2 bases of the junction unmatched. Germline V CDR1 and CDR2: MNHEY, SVGAGI. The CDR3 protein is CASSYSGQIYEQYF. In DNA form, the CDR3 reads TGTGCCAGCAGTTACTCGGGACAGATCTACGAGCAGTACTTC.